A single sample is the source of the 22 T cell receptor beta chains below, sequenced in a study of lymphopenia after photon versus proton radiotherapy. Only in-frame clones appear in the TCRdb table, and some are missing; sequencing was by immunoSEQ multiplex PCR. Of 52,000 or so clones listed, 92% are singletons. The sample here was peripheral blood, taken from a patient treated with photon-based radiotherapy. These receptors came from a woman in her 40s with cholangiocarcinoma.

The rearrangement joins TRBV7-9 to TRBJ1-1; a weak D match, TRBD1 (5 bases). Trimming removed 2 bases from V and 7 bases from J, with 8 bases in between. This CDR3 is 12 amino acids long. CDR1 and CDR2 from the germline V gene are SEHNR and FQNEAQ (reference sequence). This CDR3 is CASSLQGYEAFF. The DNA for the CDR3 is TGTGCCAGCAGCTTACAGGGATATGAAGCTTTCTTT.

The V and J genes are TRBV6-5 and TRBJ2-5; 9 positions match TRBD1. Germline V gene lookup returns CDR1 MNHEY and CDR2 SVGAGI. After removal of 8 bases from V and 4 bases from J, the junction contained 2 bases not matched to a gene. The CDR3 covers 12 residues. CDR3 DNA sequence: TGTGCCAGCGGACAGGGGACAGAGACCCAGTACTTC. Amino acids: CASGQGTETQYF.

The CDR3 loop is CASSSDGKNEQFF. The CDR3 DNA reads TGTGCCAGCAGCTCGGACGGTAAGAATGAGCAGTTCTTC. The chain has TRBV5-6 and TRBJ2-1, with D unclear. V was shortened by 3 bases and J by 7 bases, with 11 bases between the two germline ends. Germline V gene lookup returns CDR1 SGHDT and CDR2 YYEEEE. The CDR3 is 13 residues long.

The chain carries TRBV25-1 and TRBJ2-3; D remains ambiguous. The CDR3 is 13 amino acids. CDR1 is MGHDK and CDR2 is SYGVNS in the germline V gene. V was clipped by 4 bases and J by 5 bases, with 10 bases between them. CDR3 nucleotides: TGTGCCAGCAGTGTTAGGGTGGTAGATACGCAGTATTTT. This gives the protein CASSVRVVDTQYF.

The chain joins TRBV5-8 to TRBJ2-5; 8 positions agree with TRBD1. Germline V CDR1 and CDR2: SGHTS, YDEGEE. This CDR3 is 16 amino acids long. The V gene end was trimmed by 0 bases and the J gene end by 2 bases; junction bases not matched to a gene: 6. CDR3 loop: CASSLGQGPPQETQYF. Written as DNA, the CDR3 is TGTGCCAGCAGCTTGGGACAGGGGCCCCCACAAGAGACCCAGTACTTC.

This chain links TRBV7-3 with TRBJ1-2; the D is unclear. CDR1 is SGHTA, CDR2 FQGTGA, per germline. There are 13 residues in the CDR3. V was trimmed by 5 bases and J by 5 bases, leaving 12 bases between them. CDR3 bases: TGTGCCAGCAGCCGTGGTCCTCAATATGGCTACACCTTC. Protein: CASSRGPQYGYTF.

V is TRBV7-4 and J is TRBJ1-6, with no clear D. V was cut by 2 bases and J by 8 bases, with 7 bases left in between. The CDR3 has 13 residues. CDR1 and CDR2 (germline): SGHVT, SQSDAQ. CDR3 protein: CASSLNKDSPLHF. CDR3 sequence (DNA): TGTGCCAGCAGCTTAAATAAGGATTCACCCCTCCACTTT.

The chain recombines TRBV27 with TRBJ1-2, with 8 bases lining up with TRBD1. The germline V gene encodes CDR1 MNHEY and CDR2 SMNVEV (reference sequence). The length of the CDR3 is 15 residues. Losses at the gene ends were 6 bases for V and 4 bases for J; bases not matched to a gene: 10. The CDR3 protein is CASSSRQGRSYGYTF. The CDR3 bases are TGTGCCAGCAGCTCACGACAGGGGCGATCCTATGGCTACACCTTC.

The rearrangement joins TRBV6-1 to TRBJ1-2, with no clear D. The CDR3 totals 15 residues. V shed 1 base and J shed 7 bases, with 16 bases lying between them. Germline assignment: CDR1 MNHNS and CDR2 SASEGT. CDR3 loop: CASSEDAWGIGGYTF. The CDR3 DNA reads TGTGCCAGCAGTGAAGATGCGTGGGGTATAGGTGGCTACACCTTC.

This chain links TRBV6-6 with TRBJ1-5; D is ambiguous. The CDR3 has 13 residues. Germline loops: CDR1 MNHNY, CDR2 SVGAGI (reference sequence). V lost 4 bases to trimming and J lost 3 bases, with 7 bases between them. CDR3 sequence: CASSSPFNQPQHF. The CDR3 DNA is TGTGCCAGCAGTTCCCCGTTCAATCAGCCCCAGCATTTT.

This clone was seen only once. The V and J genes are TRBV28 and TRBJ1-4; the D gene is possibly TRBD1 (5 bases). V lost 6 bases and J lost 10, with 12 bases in between. From germline, CDR1 is MDHEN and CDR2 SYDVKM. The CDR3 sequence is 12 residues long. CDR3 DNA: TGTGCCAGCAGCGGAGGGGTGGGAAAACTGTTTTTT. It specifies CASSGGVGKLFF.

This chain links TRBV21-1 with TRBJ1-2. TRBV21-1 is labeled a pseudogene. This CDR3 region has 17 residues. CDR3 in DNA: TGTGCCAGCAGCAAAAACTTCCCGGCGAAGTGGGGTTATGGCTACACCTTC. The encoded protein is CASSKNFPAKWGYGYTF.

For the CDR3, the DNA is TGTGCCAGCACCGCCGGACAGGAGAACACTGAAGCTTTCTTT. Its translation is CASTAGQENTEAFF. The J gene is TRBJ1-1, the V gene TRBV6-4, with 7 nucleotides matching TRBD1. J lost 1 base, V lost 7 bases, and 6 bases had no gene match. Germline V gene data show CDR1 as MRHNA and CDR2 as SNTAGT. CDR3 length: 14 residues.

The rearrangement links TRBV2 to TRBJ2-2; unclear D gene. The CDR3 is 15 amino acids. Trimming shortened V by 1 base and J by 2 bases, and 8 bases separated the two germline ends. CDR1 and CDR2 (germline): SNHLY, FYNNEI. The CDR3 sequence: CASSEVTRNTGELFF. Written as DNA, the CDR3 is TGTGCCAGCAGTGAAGTGACGAGAAACACCGGGGAGCTGTTTTTT.

The CDR3 nucleotides are TGTGCCAGCAGCCCAGGGACGTCCGAAAAACTGTTTTTT. This codes for CASSPGTSEKLFF. The rearrangement joins TRBV4-2 to TRBJ1-4; a possible D gene is TRBD1 (5 bases). The CDR3 runs 13 residues. The germline gives CDR1 LGHNA, CDR2 YNFKEQ. Trimming cost V 4 bases and J 8 bases, with 11 bases left between them.

The chain recombines TRBV18 with TRBJ1-2, with TRBD1 matching over 9 bases. The junction had 7 bases not matched to a gene; V was cut back by 6 bases and J by 2 bases. The germline gives CDR1 KGHSH, CDR2 LQKENI. The CDR3 consists of 15 residues. CDR3 amino acids: CASSFPDRGNYGYTF. The CDR3 DNA sequence: TGTGCCAGCTCTTTCCCCGACAGGGGGAACTATGGCTACACCTTC.

The chain is built from TRBV2 and TRBJ1-1; D may be TRBD1 (5 bases). Germline lookup yields CDR1 SNHLY and CDR2 FYNNEI. The CDR3 spans 15 residues. Trimming took 3 bases from V and 3 from J, leaving 14 bases between them. CDR3 coding DNA: TGTGCCAGCAGTGAGGAAGGGGAGGTGTACACTGAAGCTTTCTTT. This encodes CASSEEGEVYTEAFF.

This chain uses TRBV5-1 with TRBJ1-1; D ambiguous. The V and J ends lost 0 bases and 1 base respectively, with 13 bases between them. Germline V gene lookup returns CDR1 SGHRS and CDR2 YFSETQ. There are 16 residues in the CDR3. CDR3 amino acids: CASSLATSRENTEAFF. The DNA for the CDR3 is TGCGCCAGCAGCTTGGCAACATCAAGAGAGAACACTGAAGCTTTCTTT.

This chain links TRBV9 with TRBJ2-1; 9 bases line up with TRBD2. Germline trimming cut 4 bases from V and 1 base from J; bases unmatched to any gene: 6. The CDR3 extends over 16 amino acids. CDR1 is SGDLS and CDR2 is YYNGEE in the germline V gene. The CDR3 DNA sequence: TGTGCCAGCAGCCCCGGACTAGCGCCATCCTACAATGAGCAGTTCTTC. Protein sequence: CASSPGLAPSYNEQFF.

The chain employs TRBV6-1 and TRBJ2-7; 7 bases are a match to TRBD2. The germline V gene has CDR1 MNHNS and CDR2 SASEGT. The CDR3 is 14 amino acids. Trimming cost V 6 bases and J 5 bases; bases outside gene matches: 10. CDR3 loop: CASRLGLVKDEQYF. In DNA, the CDR3 is TGTGCCAGCAGACTAGGACTAGTCAAAGACGAGCAGTACTTC.

The V and J genes are TRBV27 and TRBJ1-5; D unresolved. Trimming removed 5 bases from V and 7 bases from J, with 12 bases in between. CDR3 length equals 13 residues. Looked up from germline, CDR1 is MNHEY and CDR2 is SMNVEV (reference sequence). DNA of the CDR3: TGTGCCAGCAGTAGATATACAGACCAGCCCCAGCATTTT. This encodes CASSRYTDQPQHF.

This rearrangement joins TRBV4-2 to TRBJ2-5; TRBD2 matches 9 bases. Per the germline V gene, CDR1 is LGHNA and CDR2 is YNFKEQ. The CDR3 sequence is 16 residues long. After removal of 3 bases from V and 3 bases from J, the junction contained 8 bases not matched to a gene. The CDR3 sequence: CASSQDLAGPEETQYF. The CDR3 DNA is TGTGCCAGCAGCCAGGATCTAGCGGGGCCGGAAGAGACCCAGTACTTC.